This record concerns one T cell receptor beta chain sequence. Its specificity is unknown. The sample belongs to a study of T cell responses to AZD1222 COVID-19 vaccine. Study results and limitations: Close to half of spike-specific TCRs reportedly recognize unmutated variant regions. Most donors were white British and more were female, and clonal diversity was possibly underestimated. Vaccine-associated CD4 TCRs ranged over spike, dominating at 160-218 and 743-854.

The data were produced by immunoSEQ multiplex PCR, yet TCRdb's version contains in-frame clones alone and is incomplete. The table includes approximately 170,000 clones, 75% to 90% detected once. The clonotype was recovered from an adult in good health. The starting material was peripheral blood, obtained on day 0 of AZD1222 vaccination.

Here the CDR3 reads CASIGRWDYGYTF. The CDR3 DNA is TGTGCCAGCATTGGCCGATGGGACTATGGCTACACCTTC. The genes are TRBV28 and TRBJ1-2; D is uncertain. CDR3 length: 13 residues. The ends were cut back, 7 bases at V and 3 bases at J, with 12 bases in the middle. Germline CDR1 is MDHEN and CDR2 is SYDVKM.